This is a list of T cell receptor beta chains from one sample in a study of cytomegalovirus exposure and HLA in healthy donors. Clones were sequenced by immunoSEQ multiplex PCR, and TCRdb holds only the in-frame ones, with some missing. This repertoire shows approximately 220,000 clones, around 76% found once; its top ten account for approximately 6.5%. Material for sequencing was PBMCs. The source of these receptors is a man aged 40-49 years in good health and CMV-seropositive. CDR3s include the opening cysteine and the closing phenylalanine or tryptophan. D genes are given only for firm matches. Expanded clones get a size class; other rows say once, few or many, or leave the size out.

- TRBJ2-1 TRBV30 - CAWALSGDLSYNEQFF TGTGCCTGGGCCCTTTCGGGAGACCTCTCCTACAATGAGCAGTTCTTC
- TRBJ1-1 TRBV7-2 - CASSRTTTTSNTEAFF TGTGCCAGCAGCCGAACGACTACCACGTCGAACACTGAAGCTTTCTTT
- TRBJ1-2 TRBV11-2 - CASSLDGGDYGYTF TGTGCCAGCAGCTTAGATGGCGGAGACTATGGCTACACCTTC
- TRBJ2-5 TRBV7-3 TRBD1 CASSRTGGGETQYF TGTGCCAGCAGCCGGACAGGGGGCGGCGAGACCCAGTACTTC
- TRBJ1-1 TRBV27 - CASRRTANTEAFF TGTGCCAGCAGGAGGACAGCGAACACTGAAGCTTTCTTT
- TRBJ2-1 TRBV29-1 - CSVESPLGGSYNEQFF TGCAGCGTTGAAAGCCCGCTGGGGGGCTCCTACAATGAGCAGTTCTTC
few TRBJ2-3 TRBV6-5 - CASSRAFPATDTQYF TGTGCCAGCAGCAGGGCCTTCCCGGCAACAGATACGCAGTATTTT
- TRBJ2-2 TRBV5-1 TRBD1 CASRTGTANTGELFF TGCGCCAGCCGAACCGGGACAGCGAACACCGGGGAGCTGTTTTTT
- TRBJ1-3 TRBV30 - CAWIGLSSGNTIYF TGTGCCTGGATCGGACTCAGCTCTGGAAACACCATATATTTT
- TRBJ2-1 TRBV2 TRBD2 CATGLAGRVNEQFF TGTGCCACCGGACTAGCGGGTAGGGTCAATGAGCAGTTCTTC
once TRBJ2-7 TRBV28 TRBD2 CASRQTSGRLYEQYF TGTGCCAGCAGACAAACTAGCGGGAGGCTCTACGAGCAGTACTTC
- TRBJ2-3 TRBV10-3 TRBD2 CASAQTSGRADTQYF TGTGCCAGCGCCCAGACTAGCGGGAGAGCAGATACGCAGTATTTT
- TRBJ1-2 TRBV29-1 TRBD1 CSVEGQSTNYGYTF TGCAGCGTTGAGGGACAGTCAACTAACTATGGCTACACCTTC
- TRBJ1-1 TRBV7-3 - CASSLYRDTGAFF TGTGCCAGCAGCTTATATCGGGACACTGGGGCTTTCTTT
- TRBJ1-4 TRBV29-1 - CSVDHGGEKLFF TGCAGCGTTGACCACGGTGGTGAAAAACTGTTTTTT
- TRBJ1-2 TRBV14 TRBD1 CASSQATGGGGYTF TGTGCCAGCAGCCAAGCCACAGGGGGCGGTGGCTACACCTTC
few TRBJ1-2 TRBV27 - CASSLSMQAHYGYTF TGTGCCAGCAGTTTATCGATGCAGGCCCACTATGGCTACACCTTC
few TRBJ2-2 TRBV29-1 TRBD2 CSVPSGRAVGTGELFF TGCAGCGTCCCTAGCGGGAGGGCAGTTGGCACCGGGGAGCTGTTTTTT
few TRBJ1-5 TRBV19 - CASSERQARIQPQHF TGTGCCAGTAGCGAGAGACAGGCACGTATCCAGCCCCAGCATTTT
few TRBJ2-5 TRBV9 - CASSVGSGGQETQYF TGTGCCAGCAGCGTAGGTAGCGGCGGCCAAGAGACCCAGTACTTC
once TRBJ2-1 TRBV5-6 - CASSLAGSNEQFF TGTGCCAGCAGCTTGGCGGGAAGCAATGAGCAGTTCTTC
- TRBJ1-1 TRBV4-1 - CASSLGSAGSTEAFF TGCGCCAGCAGCCTAGGGTCCGCGGGGTCCACTGAAGCTTTCTTT
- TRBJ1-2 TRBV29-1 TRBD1 CSVEGWKGASYGYTF TGCAGCGTTGAAGGGTGGAAGGGGGCGAGCTATGGCTACACCTTC
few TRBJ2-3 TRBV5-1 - CASSFSLSDTQYF TGCGCCAGCAGCTTCTCCCTGAGCGATACGCAGTATTTT
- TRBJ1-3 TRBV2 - CAEGGSSGNTIYF TGTGCCGAAGGCGGTAGCTCTGGAAACACCATATATTTT
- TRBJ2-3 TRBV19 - CASSILRAKTDTQYF TGTGCCAGTAGTATTCTGCGGGCCAAGACAGATACGCAGTATTTT
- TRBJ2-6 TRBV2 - CASSETGKNSGANVLTF TGTGCCAGCAGTGAAACAGGGAAGAATTCTGGGGCCAACGTCCTGACTTTC